The 28 T cell receptor beta chains below were found in one sample sequenced in a study of T cell responses to AZD1222 COVID-19 vaccine (dated by TCRdb to the early 2020s). The library was obtained by the immunoSEQ multiplex PCR assay. The immuneACCESS repertoire file appears here via TCRdb, limited to in-frame rearrangements. These files lack a portion of the clones; in checked studies, under half of the deficit traces to unresolved V genes, and the cause of the others is not known. This sample comprises some 140,000 clones, about 87% of them detected only once. The ten largest clonotypes hold around 3% of the sample. Read against the paper, the sample's time point label means: baseline before first vaccination. Sequencing was performed on peripheral blood, taken on day 0 of AZD1222 vaccination. The receptor set was obtained from an adult in good health.

The chain employs TRBV7-2 and TRBJ2-7; 8 positions agree with TRBD1. This CDR3 comprises 14 residues. The V gene's germline CDR1 is SGHTA and CDR2 FQGNSA. V dropped 1 base and J dropped 7; count of bases not matched to a gene: 6. This CDR3 reads CASSLGTGPREQYF. In nucleotides, the CDR3 is TGTGCCAGCAGCTTAGGGACAGGGCCGAGGGAGCAGTACTTC.

The CDR3 bases are TGTGCCAGCAGAAGAGACATCTCCTATAATTCACCCCTCCACTTT. Amino acid sequence: CASRRDISYNSPLHF. The rearrangement links TRBV5-5 to TRBJ1-6; no reliable D call. Germline V CDR1 and CDR2: SGHKS, YYEKEE (reference sequence). The CDR3 totals 15 residues. V was pared by 5 bases and J by 0 bases, with 9 bases between.

This chain connects TRBV6-1 to TRBJ2-4; D possibly corresponds to TRBD1 (6 bases). The CDR3 is made up of 15 amino acids. Germline CDR1 MNHNS, CDR2 SASEGT. The V end lost 2 bases, the J end lost 6 bases, and 14 bases lay between the germline ends. The CDR3 region is CASSEIPDRGNIQYF. CDR3 nucleotides: TGTGCCAGCAGTGAAATCCCGGACAGAGGAAACATTCAGTACTTC.

The V and J genes are TRBV27 and TRBJ2-5, with D possibly matching TRBD1 (5 bases). CDR1 and CDR2 from the germline V gene are MNHEY and SMNVEV (reference sequence). Deletions cut 2 bases from V and 4 bases from J, with 11 bases between. This CDR3 contains 14 residues. The CDR3 sequence: CASSLGRVVETQYF. The CDR3 nucleotides are TGTGCCAGCAGTTTAGGCAGGGTTGTAGAGACCCAGTACTTC.

V gene TRBV4-2 combines with J gene TRBJ1-2; 7 bases agree with TRBD1. Trimming at V came to 3 bases and at J to 3 bases, leaving 7 bases not matched to a gene. Per germline, CDR1 LGHNA and CDR2 YNFKEQ. The CDR3 has 15 residues. CDR3 DNA sequence: TGTGCCAGCAGCCAGGACAGGAGGGCTTACTATGGCTACACCTTC. Protein: CASSQDRRAYYGYTF.

The chain carries TRBV6-8 and TRBJ1-2; D is possibly TRBD1 (5 bases). The CDR3 is made up of 13 amino acids. The V gene lost 6 bases and the J gene lost 8 bases, with 16 bases spanning the gap. The germline V gene encodes CDR1 MNHGY and CDR2 SAAAGT. CDR3 DNA sequence: TGTGCCAGCAGCCCTTGGGACGAGCGGGGCTACACCTTC. It codes for CASSPWDERGYTF.

V and J are TRBV5-1 and TRBJ2-5, with TRBD2 as a possible D gene (6 bases). The V and J ends lost 3 bases and 3 bases respectively, with 15 bases between them. Germline V CDR1 and CDR2: SGHRS, YFSETQ. The CDR3 length is 15 residues. The CDR3 coding sequence is TGCGCCAGCAGCTCGGACGGTCGGAGGGAAGAGACCCAGTACTTC. This translates into CASSSDGRREETQYF.

This chain joins TRBV9 and TRBJ2-2, with TRBD2 matching over 7 bases. The CDR3 runs 15 residues. With V trimmed by 4 bases and J by 4 bases, 7 bases remained unmatched. Germline assignment: CDR1 SGDLS and CDR2 YYNGEE. CDR3 residues: CASSPTGGSTGELFF. In DNA, the CDR3 is TGTGCCAGCAGCCCCACGGGGGGTAGCACCGGGGAGCTGTTTTTT.

The CDR3 region has the DNA TGTGCCAGCAGCTTGAGTCGGGCCGGGGGAAACACCATATATTTT. Translation gives CASSLSRAGGNTIYF. This chain joins TRBV5-6 and TRBJ1-3; D not certain. The V end was cut by 1 base, the J end by 4 bases, with 12 bases between. In germline, CDR1 is SGHDT, CDR2 YYEEEE. This CDR3 comprises 15 residues.

The chain recombines TRBV29-1 with TRBJ2-1; D uncertain. Germline CDR1 and CDR2: SQVTM and ANQGSEA. There are 14 residues in the CDR3. V gave up 0 bases and J gave up 7 bases, with 13 bases separating them. The CDR3 DNA is TGCAGCGTTGAAGATCAGACCTCCAGTAATGAGCAGTTCTTC. The encoded protein is CSVEDQTSSNEQFF.

The V call is TRBV19, the J call TRBJ1-4; tentative D call: TRBD1 (5 bases). V was trimmed by 6 bases and J by 3 bases, leaving 14 bases between them. The CDR3 is made up of 15 amino acids. The germline CDR1 and CDR2 sequences are LNHDA and SQIVND (reference sequence). The CDR3 spells CASRDPGRSNEKLFF. CDR3 DNA sequence: TGTGCCAGTAGAGACCCGGGACGGTCTAATGAAAAACTGTTTTTT. Supplemented by reference TRBV19 and TRBJ1-4, the full variable domain reads DGGITQSPKYLFRKEGQNVTLSCEQNLNHDAMYWYRQDPGQGLRLIYYSQIVNDFQKGDIAEGYSVSREKKESFPLTVTSAQKNPTAFYLCASRDPGRSNEKLFFGSGTQLSVL.

This clone is a singleton in its sample. The chain employs TRBV3-1 (or the pseudogene TRBV3-2) and TRBJ1-2; D perhaps matches TRBD1 (5 bases). CDR1 and CDR2 (germline): LGHDT, YNNKEL (reference sequence). The CDR3 totals 16 residues. V was trimmed by 3 bases and J by 8 bases, leaving 22 bases between them. CDR3 sequence (DNA): TGTGCCAGCAGCCATAACTGGGGCAGCAAACCGGTCGGCTACACCTTC. Its protein is CASSHNWGSKPVGYTF.

The rearrangement joins TRBV5-1 to TRBJ2-7, with 9 bases matching TRBD1. This CDR3 spans 14 amino acids. J lost 7 bases, V lost 3 bases, and 8 bases had no gene match. Germline V lookup: CDR1 SGHRS, CDR2 YFSETQ. The DNA of the CDR3 is TGCGCCAGCAGCTCCGGGACAGGGTCGTGGGAGCAGTACTTC. Protein product: CASSSGTGSWEQYF.

This chain joins TRBV2 and TRBJ2-7; possible D gene TRBD2, 5 bases. CDR3 length: 12 residues. Germline V CDR1 and CDR2: SNHLY, FYNNEI. V was trimmed by 6 bases and J by 7 bases, leaving 13 bases between them. The CDR3 sequence is CASSSGVWEQYF. CDR3 sequence (DNA): TGTGCCAGCAGCTCCGGGGTTTGGGAGCAGTACTTC.

The count of this clone is one. The chain employs TRBV4-3 and TRBJ2-2; no clear D. Germline V gene lookup returns CDR1 LGHNA and CDR2 YSLEER. The CDR3 contains 15 residues. Trimming stripped 8 bases from V and 5 bases from J, with 18 bases between. The CDR3 region is CASSSLSRTTGELFF. In DNA, the CDR3 is TGCGCCAGCTCATCCCTTAGCCGAACAACCGGGGAGCTGTTTTTT.

This clone was observed a few times. V usage is TRBV2 and J usage is TRBJ1-6; no clear D gene. Trimming took off 6 bases at V and 4 bases at J, with 10 bases between the two ends. Germline V gene lookup returns CDR1 SNHLY and CDR2 FYNNEI. The CDR3 has 14 residues. CDR3 protein: CASSTGTYNSPLHF. CDR3 nucleotides: TGTGCCAGCAGCACGGGCACGTATAATTCACCCCTCCACTTT.

Only a few counts were recorded for this clone. V and J are TRBV9 and TRBJ1-1; D is ambiguous. V lost 4 bases, J lost 3 bases, and 10 bases lay in between. CDR3 size: 13 residues. The germline V gene encodes CDR1 SGDLS and CDR2 YYNGEE. For the CDR3, the DNA is TGTGCCAGCAGCTCCAAGAGGGACACTGAAGCTTTCTTT. Amino acids: CASSSKRDTEAFF.

In DNA, the CDR3 is TGCGCCAGCAGCCAAGATGACAGGAGGAATGAAAAACTGTTTTTT. Amino acids: CASSQDDRRNEKLFF. The V and J genes are TRBV4-1 and TRBJ1-4, with D perhaps TRBD1 (6 bases). Looked up from germline, CDR1 is MGHRA and CDR2 is YSYEKL. The CDR3 spans 15 residues. Trimming took off 0 bases at V and 5 bases at J, with 10 bases between the two ends.

The V gene is TRBV6-5, the J gene TRBJ1-5; D is uncertain. The CDR3 loop spans 13 amino acids. V lost 4 bases, J lost 5 bases, and 9 bases lay in between. Germline V gene lookup returns CDR1 MNHEY and CDR2 SVGAGI. CDR3 residues: CASSFTGHQPQHF. CDR3 bases: TGTGCCAGCAGTTTTACCGGGCATCAGCCCCAGCATTTT.

V usage is TRBV5-1 and J usage is TRBJ1-4; 7 bases agree with TRBD1. The length of the CDR3 is 13 residues. Germline loops: CDR1 SGHRS, CDR2 YFSETQ. V shed 4 bases, J shed 10 bases, and the junction held 7 bases outside the gene matches. CDR3 sequence (DNA): TGCGCCAGCAGCCCGACAGGGAGGGGAAAACTGTTTTTT. It yields the protein CASSPTGRGKLFF.

This chain links TRBV18 with TRBJ1-2; no reliable D call. Germline V gene sequence: CDR1 KGHSH, CDR2 LQKENI. The CDR3 consists of 13 residues. The ends were cut back, 1 base at V and 4 bases at J, with 7 bases in the middle. CDR3 residues: CASSPQGTYGYTF. The CDR3 coding sequence is TGTGCCAGCTCACCACAGGGAACCTATGGCTACACCTTC.

The chain couples TRBV6-5 to TRBJ2-7; D remains unclear. Trimming took off 2 bases at V and 4 bases at J, with 9 bases between the two ends. The CDR3 length is 13 residues. CDR1 is MNHEY and CDR2 is SVGAGI in the germline V gene. In DNA, the CDR3 is TGTGCCAGCAGTTACAACCTGGGATACGAGCAGTACTTC. This translates into CASSYNLGYEQYF.

The rearrangement links TRBV6-6 to TRBJ2-7; 8 positions agree with TRBD2. The CDR3 has 14 amino acids. With V trimmed by 2 bases and J by 6 bases, 6 bases remained unmatched. Germline V gives CDR1 MNHNY, CDR2 SVGAGI (reference sequence). CDR3 sequence reads: CASSYAGGRSEQYF. The DNA of the CDR3 is TGTGCCAGCAGTTACGCGGGGGGACGCTCCGAGCAGTACTTC.

The rearrangement uses TRBV4-3 and TRBJ1-6, with a weak D call TRBD1 (5 bases). The V end was cut by 8 bases, the J end by 6 bases, with 8 bases between. Per germline, CDR1 LGHNA and CDR2 YSLEER. CDR3 size: 12 residues. CDR3 loop: CASGTGNSPLHF. In DNA form, the CDR3 reads TGCGCCAGCGGGACGGGTAATTCACCCCTCCACTTT.

The chain couples TRBV28 to TRBJ1-2; no reliable D call. Germline values: CDR1 MDHEN, CDR2 SYDVKM. Trimming cost V 6 bases and J 2 bases, with 7 bases left between them. This CDR3 contains 12 residues. CDR3 in DNA: TGTGCCAGCAGCGCAGGCAACTATGGCTACACCTTC. Its translation is CASSAGNYGYTF.

The rearrangement uses TRBV27 and TRBJ2-2; 11 bases fit TRBD2. Germline V CDR1 and CDR2: MNHEY, SMNVEV (reference sequence). V was clipped by 7 bases and J by 1 base; unmatched bases: 5. The CDR3 is 16 residues long. This CDR3 reads CASTYGLAGNTGELFF. The CDR3 region has the DNA TGTGCCAGCACTTACGGACTAGCGGGGAACACCGGGGAGCTGTTTTTT.

A note on this clone: The sample carries other DNA sequences with the same CDR3. The V and J genes are TRBV28 and TRBJ1-2, with unresolved D. Germline CDR1 MDHEN, CDR2 SYDVKM. The CDR3 has 13 residues. The V end lost 2 bases, the J end lost 1 base, and 5 bases lay between the germline ends. The CDR3 protein is CASSLLGNYGYTF. CDR3 sequence (DNA): TGTGCCAGCAGTTTACTGGGTAACTATGGCTACACCTTC.

In the case of this clone: This is likely a read error, given that the CDR3 carries no conserved phenylalanine or tryptophan at its end. Because the CDR3's place on the DNA is in doubt, the DNA is left out and the CDR3 is given as listed by TCRdb. CDR3 sequence: CATSRDQGPTWT. This chain connects TRBV15 to TRBJ1-2. The CDR3 is made up of 12 amino acids, end residues included. CDR1 LNHNV and CDR2 YYDKDF come from the germline V gene (reference sequence).